One and the same sample provided the 22 T cell receptor beta chains below, sequenced in a study of T cells in tumors after PD-1 blockade. The table came from immunoSEQ multiplex PCR; TCRdb's copy has only in-frame clones and leaves some out. The profile covers 14,000 or so clones, with around 70% appearing a single time and under 35% taken by the ten largest. Sequenced here: tumor tissue, sampled after anti-PD-1 treatment. The source of these receptors is a human donor with cutaneous squamous cell carcinoma.

V and J are TRBV3-1 (or the pseudogene TRBV3-2) and TRBJ2-5; D is unclear. The CDR3 totals 15 residues. The germline CDR1 and CDR2 sequences are LGHDT and YNNKEL (reference sequence). The ends were cut back, 4 bases at V and 2 bases at J, with 14 bases in the middle. For the CDR3, the DNA is TGTGCCAGCAGCCCCTTCGTGGGCCCGCAAGAGACCCAGTACTTC. It translates to CASSPFVGPQETQYF.

The rearrangement uses TRBV27 and TRBJ1-2, with no clear D. The germline CDR1 and CDR2 sequences are MNHEY and SMNVEV (reference sequence). The CDR3 is 16 residues long. V was cut by 3 bases and J by 0 bases, with 14 bases left in between. CDR3 DNA sequence: TGTGCCAGCAGTTTCTTGGCAGAATTAGCTAACTATGGCTACACCTTC. It specifies CASSFLAELANYGYTF.

This clone was detected only once. The chain combines TRBV24-1 with TRBJ2-7; D not resolved. This CDR3 has 15 residues. Trimming took off 3 bases at V and 3 bases at J, with 14 bases between the two ends. Germline V gene sequence: CDR1 KGHDR, CDR2 SFDVKD. The CDR3 DNA reads as TGTGCCACCAGTGATCCCGGCGACACTTACTACGAGCAGTACTTC. Translating it yields CATSDPGDTYYEQYF.

This clone appeared a few times. The gene calls are TRBV5-1 and TRBJ1-6; no reliable D call. V lost 0 bases and J 6 bases, leaving 7 bases between the germline ends. CDR1 is SGHRS and CDR2 is YFSETQ in the germline V gene. The CDR3 runs 14 residues. In nucleotides, the CDR3 is TGCGCCAGCAGCTTGGAAAGCGTTAATTCACCCCTCCACTTT. As protein: CASSLESVNSPLHF.

This rearrangement joins TRBV5-6 to TRBJ2-1; D perhaps matches TRBD2 (7 bases). Germline CDR1 SGHDT, CDR2 YYEEEE. Trimming shortened V by 4 bases and J by 2 bases, and 16 bases separated the two germline ends. CDR3 length equals 16 residues. The CDR3 is CASSPGGRGAYNEQFF. As DNA, the CDR3 is TGTGCCAGCAGCCCGGGGGGCAGGGGAGCCTACAATGAGCAGTTCTTC.

The V gene is TRBV19, the J gene TRBJ2-1; either TRBD1 or TRBD2 may supply D (7 bases each). V was pared by 7 bases and J by 1 base, with 11 bases between. The CDR3 has 14 amino acids. Germline V gene sequence: CDR1 LNHDA, CDR2 SQIVND (reference sequence). The CDR3 DNA sequence: TGTGCCAGTAAGCGGGACAGATCCTACAATGAGCAGTTCTTC. Amino acids: CASKRDRSYNEQFF.

The V call is TRBV27, the J call TRBJ2-7; D is tentatively TRBD1 or TRBD2 (6 bases each). The CDR3 sequence is 15 residues long. The germline V gene encodes CDR1 MNHEY and CDR2 SMNVEV (reference sequence). The V end was cut by 2 bases, the J end by 5 bases, with 16 bases between. The CDR3 region has the DNA TGTGCCAGCAGTTTAGGACTACAGGGTTTCAACGAGCAGTACTTC. This gives the protein CASSLGLQGFNEQYF.

The gene calls are TRBV20-1 and TRBJ1-1, with D hard to call. The V gene lost 4 bases and the J gene lost 7 bases, with 10 bases spanning the gap. Germline CDR1 is DFQATT and CDR2 is SNEGSKA (reference sequence). The CDR3 sequence is 11 residues long. The DNA for the CDR3 is TGCAGTGCTATCAGTCCAGGTGAAGCTTTCTTT. It is translated as CSAISPGEAFF.

The rearrangement links TRBV7-2 to TRBJ2-1; 7 bases agree with TRBD1. The CDR3 sequence is 12 residues long. Trimming cost V 2 bases and J 15 bases; bases outside gene matches: 7. The germline V gene encodes CDR1 SGHTA and CDR2 FQGNSA. This CDR3 reads CASSLNRGPMFF. The DNA of the CDR3 is TGTGCCAGCAGCTTAAACAGGGGCCCCATGTTCTTC.

The chain recombines TRBV19 with TRBJ2-6; 9 bases are shared with TRBD1. J was trimmed by 4 bases and V by 10 bases; bases with no gene match: 14. CDR1 is LNHDA and CDR2 is SQIVND in the germline V gene (reference sequence). CDR3 length equals 17 residues. CDR3 DNA sequence: TGTGCCACTAACCCTTGGGGACAGGGTAGCGGGGCCAACGTCCTGACTTTC. Its translation: CATNPWGQGSGANVLTF.

There are a few counts of this clone. The chain links TRBV27 to TRBJ2-7; D gene ambiguous. Germline V CDR1 and CDR2: MNHEY, SMNVEV (reference sequence). This CDR3 spans 15 amino acids. Trimming removed 0 bases at V and 5 bases at J, with 14 bases between. CDR3 sequence: CASSLSLTTGHEQYF. CDR3 DNA sequence: TGTGCCAGCAGTTTATCCCTTACCACCGGGCACGAGCAGTACTTC.

The chain links TRBV19 to TRBJ2-6; the D call may be TRBD1 or TRBD2 (6 bases each). V lost 3 bases and J 4 bases, leaving 16 bases between the germline ends. CDR3 length: 17 residues. The germline CDR1 and CDR2 sequences are LNHDA and SQIVND (reference sequence). For the CDR3, the DNA is TGTGCCAGTAGTATCCGGGGGCTATCTCTGGGGGCCAACGTCCTGACTTTC. Protein product: CASSIRGLSLGANVLTF. The variable domain in full, with the rest retrieved from reference TRBV19 and TRBJ2-6, is DGGITQSPKYLFRKEGQNVTLSCEQNLNHDAMYWYRQDPGQGLRLIYYSQIVNDFQKGDIAEGYSVSREKKESFPLTVTSAQKNPTAFYLCASSIRGLSLGANVLTFGAGSRLTVL.

The genes are TRBV24-1 and TRBJ2-5, with 13 nucleotides matching TRBD2. The ends lost 4 bases at V and 5 bases at J; junction bases unmatched: 9. Germline loops: CDR1 KGHDR, CDR2 SFDVKD. The CDR3 is 17 residues long. Here the CDR3 reads CATSDWGLAGPGETQYF. CDR3 bases: TGTGCCACCAGTGACTGGGGACTAGCGGGACCCGGCGAGACCCAGTACTTC.

The J gene is TRBJ2-2, the V gene TRBV11-3; tentatively, D is TRBD1 (6 bases). CDR1 SGHNT and CDR2 YENEEA come from the germline V gene. The CDR3 loop spans 16 amino acids. Trimming pared 5 bases from V and 7 bases from J, leaving 20 bases between. The CDR3 sequence is CASSPGRTTGNGELFF. CDR3 nucleotide sequence: TGTGCCAGCAGCCCCGGTAGAACAACAGGGAACGGGGAGCTGTTTTTT.

In its sample, this clone was seen once. This chain joins TRBV21-1 and TRBJ2-7. TRBV21-1 is a known pseudogene. The CDR3 length is 13 residues. CDR3 amino acids: CASSKEFSYEQYF. The CDR3 DNA reads TGTGCCAGCAGCAAGGAATTCTCCTACGAGCAGTACTTC.

The chain carries TRBV13 and TRBJ1-2; 8 nucleotides match TRBD1. Germline CDR1 is PRHDT and CDR2 is FYEKMQ (reference sequence). With V trimmed by 8 bases and J by 4 bases, 6 bases remained unmatched. The CDR3 extends over 13 amino acids. CDR3 in DNA: TGTGCCAGCGATCGGACAGGGATCTATGGCTACACCTTC. It specifies CASDRTGIYGYTF.

In its sample, this clone was seen once. The chain combines TRBV18 with TRBJ2-4; no definite D call. Germline V lookup: CDR1 KGHSH, CDR2 LQKENI. Trimming left V 9 bases short and J 0 bases short, with 15 bases between. This CDR3 region has 15 residues. CDR3 coding DNA: TGTGCCAGTGCCACCTCAGCTCTAGCCAAAAACATTCAGTACTTC. The encoded protein is CASATSALAKNIQYF.

The chain couples TRBV12-3 or TRBV12-4 to TRBJ2-7; no clear D. CDR3 size: 13 residues. V was cut by 2 bases and J by 3 bases, with 8 bases left in between. The CDR3 sequence: CASSLSHSYEQYF. CDR3 coding DNA: TGTGCCAGCAGTTTATCCCACAGCTACGAGCAGTACTTC.

This clone is labeled as medium-sized. The CDR3 reads CASSLAWGRRNEKLFF. In nucleotides, the CDR3 is TGCGCCAGCAGCTTGGCCTGGGGAAGACGAAACGAAAAACTGTTTTTT. This chain links TRBV5-1 with TRBJ1-4, with D unclear. Germline V gene data show CDR1 as SGHRS and CDR2 as YFSETQ. Trimming shortened V by 0 bases and J by 8 bases, and 17 bases separated the two germline ends. The CDR3 spans 16 residues.

The chain employs TRBV27 and TRBJ1-5, with 8 positions matching TRBD1. CDR1 is MNHEY and CDR2 is SMNVEV in the germline V gene (reference sequence). With V trimmed by 7 bases and J by 7 bases, 6 bases remained unmatched. The CDR3 loop spans 13 amino acids. The CDR3 DNA follows: TGTGCCAGCAAAGGACAGGGCAGGCAGCCCCAGCATTTT. Residues: CASKGQGRQPQHF.

The rearrangement joins TRBV7-9 to TRBJ2-5; D gene ambiguous. With 3 bases removed from V and 4 bases from J, the gap between germline ends came to 3 bases. The germline CDR1 and CDR2 sequences are SEHNR and FQNEAQ (reference sequence). This CDR3 spans 11 amino acids. CDR3 region: CASSFLETQYF. CDR3 DNA: TGTGCCAGCAGCTTTTTAGAGACCCAGTACTTC.

The chain uses TRBV5-6 and TRBJ2-7; TRBD2 matches at 9 bases. The V segment lost 2 bases and the J segment 4 bases; nucleotides outside the gene matches: 7. Germline V CDR1 and CDR2: SGHDT, YYEEEE. This CDR3 has 15 amino acids. CDR3 sequence reads: CASSFDSGSGYEQYF. CDR3 nucleotide sequence: TGTGCCAGCAGCTTCGATAGCGGGAGCGGGTACGAGCAGTACTTC.